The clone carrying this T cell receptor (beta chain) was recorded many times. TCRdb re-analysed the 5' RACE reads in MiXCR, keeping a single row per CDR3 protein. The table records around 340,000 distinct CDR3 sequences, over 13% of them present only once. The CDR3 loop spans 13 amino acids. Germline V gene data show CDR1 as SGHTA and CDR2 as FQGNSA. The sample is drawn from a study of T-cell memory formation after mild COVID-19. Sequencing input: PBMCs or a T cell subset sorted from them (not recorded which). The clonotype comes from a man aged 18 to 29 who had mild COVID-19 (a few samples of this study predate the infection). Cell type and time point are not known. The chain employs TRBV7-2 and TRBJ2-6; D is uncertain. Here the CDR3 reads CGARFAGANVLTF. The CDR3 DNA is TGTGGGGCGAGATTCGCTGGGGCCAACGTCCTGACTTTC.